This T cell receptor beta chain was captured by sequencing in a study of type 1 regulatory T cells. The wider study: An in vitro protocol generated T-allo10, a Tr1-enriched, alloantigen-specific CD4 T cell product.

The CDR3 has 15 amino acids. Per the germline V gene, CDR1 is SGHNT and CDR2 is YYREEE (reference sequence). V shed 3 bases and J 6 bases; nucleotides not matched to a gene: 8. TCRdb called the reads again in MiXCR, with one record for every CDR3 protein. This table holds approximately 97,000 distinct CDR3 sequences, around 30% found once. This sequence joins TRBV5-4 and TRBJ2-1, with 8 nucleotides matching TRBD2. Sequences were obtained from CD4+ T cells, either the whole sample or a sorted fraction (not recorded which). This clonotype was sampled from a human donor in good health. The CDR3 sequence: CASSSGPAGVNEQFF. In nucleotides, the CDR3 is TGTGCCAGCAGCTCGGGACCAGCGGGAGTCAATGAGCAGTTCTTC.